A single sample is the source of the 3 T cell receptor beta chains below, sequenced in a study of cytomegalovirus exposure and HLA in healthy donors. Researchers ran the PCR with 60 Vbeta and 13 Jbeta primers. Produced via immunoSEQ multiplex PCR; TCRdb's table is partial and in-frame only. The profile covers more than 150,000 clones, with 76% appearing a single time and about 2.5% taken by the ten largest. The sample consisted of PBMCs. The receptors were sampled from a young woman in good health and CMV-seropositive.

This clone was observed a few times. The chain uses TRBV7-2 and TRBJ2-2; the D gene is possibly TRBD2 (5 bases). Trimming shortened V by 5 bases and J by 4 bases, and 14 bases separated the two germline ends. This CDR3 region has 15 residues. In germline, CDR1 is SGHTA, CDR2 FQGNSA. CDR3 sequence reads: CASSPWAGGTGELFF. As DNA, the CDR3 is TGTGCCAGCAGCCCCTGGGCGGGTGGCACCGGGGAGCTGTTTTTT.

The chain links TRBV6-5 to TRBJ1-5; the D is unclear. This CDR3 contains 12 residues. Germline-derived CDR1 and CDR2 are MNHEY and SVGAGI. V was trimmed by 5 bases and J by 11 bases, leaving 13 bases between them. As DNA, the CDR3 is TGTGCCAGCAGTCACGGAGAATCCGCCCAGCATTTT. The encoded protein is CASSHGESAQHF.

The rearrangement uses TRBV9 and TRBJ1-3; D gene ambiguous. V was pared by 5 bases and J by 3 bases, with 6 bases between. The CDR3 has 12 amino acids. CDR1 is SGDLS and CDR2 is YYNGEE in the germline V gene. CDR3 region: CASSPLGNTIYF. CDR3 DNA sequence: TGTGCCAGCAGTCCTCTTGGAAACACCATATATTTT.